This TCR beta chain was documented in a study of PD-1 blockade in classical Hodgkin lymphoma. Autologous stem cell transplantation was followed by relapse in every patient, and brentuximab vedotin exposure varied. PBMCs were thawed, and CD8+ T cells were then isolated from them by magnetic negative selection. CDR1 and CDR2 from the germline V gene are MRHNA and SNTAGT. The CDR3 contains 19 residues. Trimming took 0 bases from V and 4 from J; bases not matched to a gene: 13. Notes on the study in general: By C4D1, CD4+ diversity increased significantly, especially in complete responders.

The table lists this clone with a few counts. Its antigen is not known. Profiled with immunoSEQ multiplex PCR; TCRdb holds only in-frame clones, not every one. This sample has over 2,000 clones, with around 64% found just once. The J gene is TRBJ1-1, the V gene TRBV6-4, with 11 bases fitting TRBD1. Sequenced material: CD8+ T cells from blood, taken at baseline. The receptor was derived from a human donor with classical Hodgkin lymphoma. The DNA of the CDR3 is TGTGCCAGCAGTGACTCGATGTACGGACAGGGGGCTTTTCCCACTGAAGCTTTCTTT. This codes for CASSDSMYGQGAFPTEAFF.